This T cell receptor (beta chain) appears in the sequencing data of a study of cytomegalovirus exposure and HLA in healthy donors. Trimming took 7 bases from V and 11 from J, leaving 25 bases between them. The CDR3 is made up of 15 amino acids. It was with 60 Vbeta and 13 Jbeta primers that the PCR ran. Only in-frame clones appear in the TCRdb table, and some are missing; sequencing was by immunoSEQ multiplex PCR. The sample features around 75,000 clones, with roughly 13% in its top ten. The sequence derives from a middle-aged man in good health and CMV-seropositive. The chain joins TRBV23-1 to TRBJ2-3; possibly TRBD2 for D (7 bases). TRBV23-1 counts as an open reading frame of uncertain function. The material sequenced was PBMCs. The CDR3 region has the DNA TGCGCCAGCACAAAGGTGGGGGCCGGGGGGCTTGAGCAGTATTTT. As protein: CASTKVGAGGLEQYF.